Given below is one T cell receptor beta chain in context. Its cognate antigen is unknown. Other DNA sequences in this specimen translate into the identical CDR3. Original analysis: ImmunoSEQ sequences covered only the junction and lacked quality scores; filtering therefore differed. Measured with immunoSEQ multiplex PCR; TCRdb has only the in-frame clones, and not every one. The V and J calls and the clone size are those of that table, but D and trimming were determined from the DNA. Of about 2 million clones detected, roughly 96% appear once; the ten largest clones hold 0.13%. The sample is drawn from a study of shared clonotypes between healthy human individuals. Regarding the study as a whole: Naive CD4 clonotypes overlapped across several donors at roughly 5%. Clonotypes which were not shared had lower generation probabilities than clonotypes that all four donors shared.

This CDR3 has 13 residues. Germline V gene data show CDR1 as MNHEY and CDR2 as SVGAGI. The germline V and J ends were trimmed by 5 bases and 4 bases, with 11 bases remaining between them. It was into CD45RA+ naive and CD45RA-negative memory subsets that the CD4+ cells were split. This TCR was recovered from a man in his late teens or twenties in good health. The sample comprised naive CD4+ T cells sorted from blood. Noted subset: CD45RA+ positively selected. This rearrangement joins TRBV6-5 to TRBJ2-5; D is perhaps TRBD1 (6 bases). The CDR3 here is CASSSRGGETQYF. CDR3 DNA: TGTGCCAGCAGTAGCAGGGGTGGAGAGACCCAGTACTTC.